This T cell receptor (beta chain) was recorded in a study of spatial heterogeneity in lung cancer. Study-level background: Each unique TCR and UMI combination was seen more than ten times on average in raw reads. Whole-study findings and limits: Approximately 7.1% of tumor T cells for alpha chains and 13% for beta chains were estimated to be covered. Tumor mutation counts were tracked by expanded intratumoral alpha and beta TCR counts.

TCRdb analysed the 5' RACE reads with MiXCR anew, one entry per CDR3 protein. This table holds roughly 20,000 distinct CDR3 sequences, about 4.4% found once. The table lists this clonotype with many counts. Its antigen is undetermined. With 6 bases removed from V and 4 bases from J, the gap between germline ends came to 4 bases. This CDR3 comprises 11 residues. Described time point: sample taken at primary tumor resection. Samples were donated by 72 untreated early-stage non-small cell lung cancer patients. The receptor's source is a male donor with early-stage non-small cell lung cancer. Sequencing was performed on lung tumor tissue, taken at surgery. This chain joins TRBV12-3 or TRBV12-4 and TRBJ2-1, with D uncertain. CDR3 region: CASRAYNEQFF. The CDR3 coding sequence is TGTGCCAGCAGGGCGTACAATGAGCAGTTCTTC.